The TCR beta chain under discussion was sequenced for a study of blood T cell repertoires in COVID-19. Regarding this clone: Relative to the germline gene, one junction end is altered; a read error may explain this.

Germline V gene data show CDR1 as SNHLY and CDR2 as FYNNEI. The CDR3 totals 13 residues. Assay: immunoSEQ multiplex PCR; the TCRdb copy retains only in-frame clones and omits some. The table shows around 80,000 clones, with 82% occurring only once. The origin of this receptor is a man aged 60-69 years with acute or convalescent COVID-19. The material sequenced was peripheral blood. The chain combines TRBV2 with TRBJ2-5; 8 bases match TRBD1. CDR3 bases: TGTGCCAGCAGTGAAATAAAAGGACAGGGAGAAAACTTC. Translating gives CASSEIKGQGENF.